The rows below give T cell receptor beta chains drawn from one sample of a study of spatial heterogeneity in lung cancer. TCRdb independently ran MiXCR on the 5' RACE reads; one entry per CDR3 protein. The table has some 85,000 distinct CDR3 sequences, approximately 20% seen once. Sequences were derived from PBMCs, sampled at surgery. These receptors originate from a male donor with early-stage non-small cell lung cancer. Each CDR3 is given with its conserved first and last residue. The D gene is left open where the match is weak. Some rows mark clone size as missing; the rest say once, few, many or name a class of expanded clone.

clone size,J gene,V gene,D gene,CDR3 protein,CDR3 DNA
NA,TRBJ1-1,TRBV30,NA,CAWSVGLTNTEAFF,TGTGCCTGGAGTGTGGGACTGACGAACACTGAAGCTTTCTTT
NA,TRBJ2-1,TRBV11-2,TRBD1,CASKVLDRDGNEQFF,TGTGCCAGCAAAGTCCTCGACAGGGACGGCAATGAGCAGTTCTTC
few,TRBJ1-3,TRBV3-1,NA,CASRGRDGPRASGNTIYF,TGTGCCAGCAGAGGTAGGGACGGTCCCAGAGCCTCTGGAAACACCATATATTTT
few,TRBJ1-2,TRBV18,TRBD1,CASSPYRQGELDYGYTF,TGTGCCAGCTCACCCTACCGACAGGGGGAACTAGACTATGGCTACACCTTC
many,TRBJ2-7,TRBV2,TRBD1,CASTGQGFSYEQYF,TGTGCCAGCACTGGACAGGGTTTCTCCTACGAGCAGTACTTC
many,TRBJ2-1,TRBV29-1,NA,CSVEGINEQFF,TGCAGCGTTGAAGGTATTAATGAGCAGTTCTTC
NA,TRBJ2-7,TRBV12-3/TRBV12-4,NA,CASSERDIAFRPTYEQYF,TGTGCCAGCAGCGAGCGGGACATAGCCTTTAGACCGACCTACGAGCAGTACTTC
few,TRBJ2-5,TRBV5-4,NA,CASSARQGLETQYF,TGTGCCAGCAGCGCTCGGCAGGGCCTAGAGACCCAGTACTTC
NA,TRBJ2-7,TRBV5-1,NA,CASSYLASSYEQYF,TGCGCCAGCAGCTACCTCGCGAGCTCCTACGAGCAGTACTTC
many,TRBJ2-1,TRBV7-3,NA,CASSALGGDDEQFF,TGTGCCAGCAGCGCCCTAGGGGGGGACGATGAGCAGTTCTTC
many,TRBJ2-1,TRBV5-4,TRBD2,CASSTAGWTSSYNEQFF,TGTGCCAGCAGCACAGCCGGTTGGACTAGCTCCTACAATGAGCAGTTCTTC
many,TRBJ1-4,TRBV29-1,NA,CSVVLPGQRNEKLFF,TGCAGCGTTGTACTACCGGGACAAAGAAATGAAAAACTGTTTTTT
few,TRBJ2-1,TRBV15,NA,CATSPRRGRGGDEQFF,TGTGCCACCAGCCCCCGGAGGGGGAGGGGCGGCGATGAGCAGTTCTTC
few,TRBJ2-5,TRBV6-5,TRBD2,CASSYFLADEETQYF,TGTGCCAGCAGTTACTTCCTAGCGGACGAAGAGACCCAGTACTTC
NA,TRBJ2-7,TRBV28,TRBD1,CASSQWDRGVQYF,TGTGCCAGCAGTCAATGGGACAGAGGAGTGCAGTACTTC
few,TRBJ2-3,TRBV19,NA,CAISQGHTQYF,TGTGCCATCTCACAGGGACATACGCAGTATTTT
many,TRBJ2-7,TRBV7-8,TRBD1,CASSLAPDPTGGGF,TGTGCCAGCAGCTTAGCCCCCGACCCGACAGGGGGAGGCTTC